This T cell receptor beta chain emerged from a study of cytotoxic CD8 clonotypes in ibrutinib-treated CLL. Study-wide results and limits: Clonality correlated strongly with circulating CD8+ T cells and exceeded age-matched healthy donors at baseline. Clonality went up at ibrutinib response and then declined back toward baseline at progression.

V gave up 4 bases and J gave up 6 bases, with 23 bases separating them. Germline loops: CDR1 MGHRA, CDR2 YSYEKL. There are 17 residues in the CDR3. The protocol was immunoSEQ multiplex PCR, while the TCRdb copy is restricted to in-frame clones and leaves out a portion. In the table there are around 70,000 clones, 90% of which are singletons. Comment on this clone: What it binds is not known.

With cryopreserved PBMCs as the source, roughly 2 micrograms of genomic DNA went to TCR beta libraries. The sequence came from a human donor with chronic lymphocytic leukemia. The chain is built from TRBV4-1 and TRBJ2-3, with a possible D match to TRBD1 (5 bases). The starting material was PBMCs, obtained after 12 months of ibrutinib treatment. The CDR3 protein is CASSRTPFVGPGDTQYF. The CDR3 DNA reads as TGCGCCAGCAGCCGAACCCCCTTTGTGGGGCCAGGCGATACGCAGTATTTT.